This T cell receptor (beta chain) was retrieved from a study of blood T cell repertoires in COVID-19 (TCRdb year 2020). For context, the study as a whole: The collaborator samples originated in the United States, Italy and Spain and spanned the acute and convalescent phases of COVID-19. The prospective study material was composed of cDNA or gDNA derived from T cells, B-cell-depleted T cells, or PBMCs. The dataset comprised deeply sampled blood TCRbeta repertoires from subjects exposed to, actively infected with, or recovered from COVID-19. The repertoires were released in a freely available public database meant as a resource for research on the immune response to SARS-CoV-2. The samples were drawn from two sources: the first 160 participants of the ongoing ImmuneRACE study, and approximately 1,300 subjects contributed by 6 global collaborators. Sample metadata almost always included a de-identified subject ID, COVID-19 status, age in years and sex. Where available, HLA class I and class II types were obtained from metadata supplied by the sample provider rather than from assay-based typing. Results the study describes overall, beyond this receptor: How much clinical and demographic metadata was included differed by source and by participant, and the metadata was provided uncurated.

The germline V gene supplies CDR1 MNHEY and CDR2 SVGAGI. The CDR3, from cysteine to phenylalanine, totals 12 residues. CDR3 DNA is the only sequence kept; it has 36 bases, read in frame from the first base. Compared with germline, V lacks 5 bases and J lacks 5 bases; bases without a gene match: 1. On this clone itself: Its recognized antigen is unknown. It has no much larger one-base neighbor in the sample; base qualities were not kept.

Whole blood was collected in K2EDTA tubes by collaborating institutions according to the institutions' own protocols. Collaborator samples were shipped for TCRbeta analysis as frozen whole blood, isolated PBMCs, or DNA extracted from either sample type. The immunoSEQ Assay, a bias-controlled multiplex PCR, was used to amplify TCRbeta CDR3 regions from genomic DNA. The published analysis was carried out like this. The number of nucleated cells in each sample was estimated from the amplification of reference gene primers within the assay. To quantify the absolute abundance of each unique TCRbeta CDR3 rearrangement, sequence reads were collapsed and filtered. Productive Simpson clonality was computed per sample as the square root of Simpson's diversity index over productive rearrangements. TCRdb re-hosts the immuneACCESS table, in-frame sequences only. Its copies lack some clones; in the studies checked, an unresolved V gene accounts for under half of them, and the cause for the rest is not known. V, J and clone size are taken as reported in that table, and D and trimming were inferred from the DNA itself. The table for this sample lists about 200,000 clones; over 70% of them were counted only once. Together, the top ten hold about 5.5% of the sample.

The receptor comes from a woman between 65 and 79 years old with acute or convalescent COVID-19. The V and J segments used are TRBV6-5 and TRBJ2-5; TRBD1 matches 8 bases in the middle. The sample was peripheral blood. The nucleotide sequence reads TGTGCCAGCAGTAGGGACAGGGAGACCCAGTACTTC. Translated, it gives CASSRDRETQYF.